This entry features one T cell receptor (beta chain) sequence. The antigen remains undetermined. This sample is part of a study of cytomegalovirus exposure and HLA in healthy donors. Study-wide background: Drawn from HLA-typed donors, about 82 million unique TCRs were held in an early data release. Study findings and constraints: Prediction of most subjects' HLA-A and HLA-B alleles by TCR beta sequences was reportedly accurate. Reportedly, fewer N-insertions than the roughly 690-donor mean appeared in an Asian-associated ancestry cluster in a later analysis. A list of about 160 TCR beta chains associated with cytomegalovirus was given.

PCR employed 60 Vbeta and 13 Jbeta primers. The repertoire was sequenced with immunoSEQ multiplex PCR; TCRdb's copy has only in-frame clones and lacks some. Among about 180,000 clones, around four fifths were seen once, and the ten largest hold over 1.1%. Germline trimming cut 5 bases from V and 6 bases from J; bases unmatched to any gene: 2. The germline CDR1 and CDR2 sequences are WNHNN and SYGVQD (reference sequence). The CDR3 is made up of 12 amino acids. The chain uses TRBV10-1 and TRBJ1-1, with 8 bases fitting TRBD1. The sequenced material came from PBMCs. The receptor comes from a man aged 18 to 30 in good health and CMV-seronegative. The CDR3 sequence is CASSKDRAEAFF. CDR3 bases: TGCGCCAGCAGTAAGGACAGGGCTGAAGCTTTCTTT.